This is a list of T cell receptor beta chains from one sample in a study of blood T cell repertoires in COVID-19. TCRdb's copy holds only in-frame clones and misses some; the assay was immunoSEQ multiplex PCR. The table records 84,000 or so clones, about 73% of them present only once. The sequenced sample was peripheral blood. These receptors all stem from a man between 60 and 70 years old with COVID-19, enrolled during active disease. The CDR3 runs from the conserved cysteine through the conserved F or W. D genes are given only for firm matches. Where a row states a size, it is once, few, many or the class of an expanded clone; other rows omit it.

v_call	j_call	d_call	clone_size	cdr3_nt	cdr3_aa
TRBV3-1/TRBV3-2	TRBJ1-4	-	-	TGTGCCAGCAGCCAAAGAGGGTCGGGGGCAACTAATGAAAAACTGTTTTTT	CASSQRGSGATNEKLFF
TRBV18	TRBJ2-7	TRBD2	once	TGTGCCAGCTCAACCTCCAGCACGCTAGCGGGAGATGAGCAGTACTTC	CASSTSSTLAGDEQYF
TRBV5-5	TRBJ2-1	TRBD2	once	TGTGCCAGCAGCTTGAGTGGGACTAGCGGATACAATGAGCAGTTCTTC	CASSLSGTSGYNEQFF
TRBV11-2	TRBJ1-3	-	-	TGTGCCAGCAGCCCTTACATAATCTCTGGAAACACCATATATTTT	CASSPYIISGNTIYF
TRBV5-1	TRBJ1-5	-	-	TGCGCCAGCAGCCCGGACATCGGTCAGCCCCAGCATTTT	CASSPDIGQPQHF
TRBV4-1	TRBJ1-1	-	-	TGCGCCAGCAGCCAAGTGATAGGAGGAAAAGCTTTCTTT	CASSQVIGGKAFF
TRBV18	TRBJ1-2	TRBD1	-	TGTGCCAGCTCACCGGACAGGGATGGCTACACCTTC	CASSPDRDGYTF
TRBV18	TRBJ1-2	-	-	TGTGCCAGCTCGCCATTACAGGGCCCTGATGGCTACACCTTC	CASSPLQGPDGYTF
TRBV6-5	TRBJ1-2	-	-	TGTGCCAGCAGTTCCCAGGTGGATCGATATGGCTACACCTTC	CASSSQVDRYGYTF
TRBV2	TRBJ1-1	TRBD1	-	TGTGCCAGCAGTCCCGGACAGGGCTACAACACTGAAGCTTTCTTT	CASSPGQGYNTEAFF
TRBV5-1	TRBJ2-1	TRBD2	-	TGCGCCAGCAGGGCCGGGACTAGCGGGGCTTATGAGCAGTTCTTC	CASRAGTSGAYEQFF
TRBV29-1	TRBJ2-1	-	-	TGCAGCGCGACAGCCAATGAGCAGTTCTTC	CSATANEQFF
TRBV5-4	TRBJ2-7	-	-	TGTGCCAGCAGCGTCGGACAAGGCGGCACCTACGAGCAGTACTTC	CASSVGQGGTYEQYF
TRBV7-3	TRBJ2-5	TRBD2	-	TGTGCCAGCGCCCTGGCTGGGACTAGCGGCCAAGAGACCCAGTACTTC	CASALAGTSGQETQYF
TRBV25-1	TRBJ2-7	TRBD1	-	TGTGCCAGCAGTGATCCCGACAGGGGGCCCTACGAGCAGTACTTC	CASSDPDRGPYEQYF
TRBV6-5	TRBJ1-5	-	few	TGTGCCAGCAGTTACACAGGCGGCAATCAGCCCCAGCATTTT	CASSYTGGNQPQHF
TRBV6-1	TRBJ1-5	TRBD1	once	TGTGCCAGCAGTGAATTAGTTGGGACAGTTAATCAGCCCCAGCATTTT	CASSELVGTVNQPQHF
TRBV15	TRBJ2-2	TRBD2	-	TGTGCCACCAGCAGAGGGACTAGCACGAACACCGGGGAGCTGTTTTTT	CATSRGTSTNTGELFF
TRBV18	TRBJ2-3	-	-	TGTGCCAGCTCACTGGACACACCAGGGGCAGATACGCAGTATTTT	CASSLDTPGADTQYF
TRBV5-4	TRBJ1-2	-	-	TGTGCCAGCAGCTACCCGGCTCAGGGTAATTATGGCTACACCTTC	CASSYPAQGNYGYTF
TRBV5-1	TRBJ1-5	TRBD1	-	TGCGCCAGCAGCTTAAAGGGACAGCCTAGCAATCAGCCCCAGCATTTT	CASSLKGQPSNQPQHF
TRBV2	TRBJ2-2	TRBD2	-	TGTGCCAGCATCCACCCGGGCGGGGGGGACACCGGGGAGCTGTTTTTT	CASIHPGGGDTGELFF
TRBV6-6	TRBJ2-7	TRBD1	-	TGTGCCAGCAGTACGACAGGGCCCTACGAGCAGTACTTC	CASSTTGPYEQYF
TRBV10-3	TRBJ1-1	-	-	TGTGCCATCAGTACTAGCGGTGAAGCTTTCTTT	CAISTSGEAFF
TRBV15	TRBJ1-1	-	-	TGTGCCACCAGCAGAGGTTTGGAGTTCGGGGGAATGAACACTGAAGCTTTCTTT	CATSRGLEFGGMNTEAFF
TRBV7-3	TRBJ2-2	TRBD2	-	TGTGCCAGCAGCTCAGCGGGAGGGCCCGGAGGCGGGGAGCTGTTTTTT	CASSSAGGPGGGELFF
TRBV9	TRBJ2-2	TRBD1	few	TGTGCCAGCAGCCAGGACAGGGGAGGATACACCGGGGAGCTGTTTTTT	CASSQDRGGYTGELFF
TRBV11-2	TRBJ1-1	TRBD1	few	TGTGCCAGCAGCCTGGGACAGGGTTCGACTGTGAAAGCTTTCTTT	CASSLGQGSTVKAFF
TRBV5-1	TRBJ2-2	TRBD2	-	TGCGCCAGCAGCTTGGATCGGACTAGCGCCTCCTTTTCCGGGGAGCTGTTTTTT	CASSLDRTSASFSGELFF
TRBV16	TRBJ1-5	-	-	TGTGCCAGCAGCCAGGAGCGGGGGCTGGAGCCCCAGCATTTT	CASSQERGLEPQHF
TRBV4-3	TRBJ2-7	-	-	TGCGCCAGCAGCCAAGCCCCGACAGGTGCCAGCTCCTACGAGCAGTACTTC	CASSQAPTGASSYEQYF
TRBV5-1	TRBJ1-4	TRBD1	-	TGCGCCAGCAGCAAACAGGGGGCTGGGGATGAAAAACTGTTTTTT	CASSKQGAGDEKLFF
TRBV7-2	TRBJ2-7	TRBD1	-	TGTGCCAGCAGCTCCTTGGGACAGGGCTACGAGCAGTACTTC	CASSSLGQGYEQYF
TRBV5-1	TRBJ1-4	-	once	TGCGCCAGCAGCTTGGGGAGTGCTAATGAAAAACTGTTTTTT	CASSLGSANEKLFF
TRBV19	TRBJ2-7	-	-	TGTGCCACCGGACAGACTAATTACGAGCAGTACTTC	CATGQTNYEQYF
TRBV6-5	TRBJ2-3	TRBD2	-	TGTGCCAGCAGTTTACCGGGACTAGGTCGTCCGGATACGCAGTATTTT	CASSLPGLGRPDTQYF
TRBV5-1	TRBJ2-2	TRBD1	-	TGCGCCAGCAGCTGGAGGACAGGCCAGTCGACCGGGGAGCTGTTTTTT	CASSWRTGQSTGELFF